Below are 28 T cell receptor beta chains sequenced from a single sample in a study of shared clonotypes between healthy human individuals. The table came from immunoSEQ multiplex PCR; TCRdb's copy has only in-frame clones and leaves some out. Here the sample spans about 770,000 clones, approximately 77% being singletons. Sample: memory CD4+ T cells sorted from blood. Documented subset: CD45RA-negative fraction. The receptors originated from a woman aged 25 to 39 in good health.

In this sample, this clone turned up many times. The chain combines TRBV19 with TRBJ1-5, with 7 nucleotides matching TRBD1. With V trimmed by 3 bases and J by 3 bases, 8 bases remained unmatched. From germline, CDR1 is LNHDA and CDR2 SQIVND (reference sequence). The CDR3 is made up of 16 amino acids. CDR3 nucleotides: TGTGCCAGTAGTATGGCCGGGACAGCGCTCAATCAGCCCCAGCATTTT. Protein sequence: CASSMAGTALNQPQHF. The variable domain in full, completed from reference TRBV19 and TRBJ1-5, reads DGGITQSPKYLFRKEGQNVTLSCEQNLNHDAMYWYRQDPGQGLRLIYYSQIVNDFQKGDIAEGYSVSREKKESFPLTVTSAQKNPTAFYLCASSMAGTALNQPQHFGDGTRLSIL.

CDR3 DNA sequence: TGCGCCAGCAGCTTGGCCGTGGATAGCGGGAACACCGGGGAGCTGTTTTTT. It yields the protein CASSLAVDSGNTGELFF. This chain links TRBV5-1 with TRBJ2-2; D is possibly TRBD2 (6 bases). The CDR3 runs 17 residues. Germline V lookup: CDR1 SGHRS, CDR2 YFSETQ. V was trimmed by 0 bases and J by 1 base, leaving 13 bases between them.

With regard to this clone: Additional DNA sequences in this sample encode the identical CDR3. The chain recombines TRBV29-1 with TRBJ2-3; 7 bases agree with TRBD2. With V trimmed by 6 bases and J by 3 bases, 3 bases remained unmatched. The CDR3 is made up of 12 amino acids. Germline V gene sequence: CDR1 SQVTM, CDR2 ANQGSEA. CDR3 sequence (DNA): TGCAGCGTCGATAGCGGGACAGATACGCAGTATTTT. This gives the protein CSVDSGTDTQYF.

A word on this clone: The sample has other DNA sequences that encode this CDR3 too. This chain connects TRBV7-2 to TRBJ2-6; D is unclear. Germline CDR1 is SGHTA and CDR2 is FQGNSA. This CDR3 is 14 amino acids long. With 3 bases removed from V and 4 bases from J, the gap between germline ends came to 7 bases. In nucleotides, the CDR3 is TGTGCCAGCAGCTTGGCCGGAGGGGCCAACGTCCTGACTTTC. Protein product: CASSLAGGANVLTF.

This clone was seen ten or more times. The J gene is TRBJ1-3, the V gene TRBV28, with D uncertain. The CDR3 extends over 17 amino acids. Germline assignment: CDR1 MDHEN and CDR2 SYDVKM. The V end lost 5 bases, the J end lost 0 bases, and 17 bases lay between the germline ends. CDR3 sequence reads: CASSPWEQLSSGNTIYF. The CDR3 nucleotides are TGTGCCAGCAGTCCGTGGGAACAGCTAAGCTCTGGAAACACCATATATTTT.

The chain recombines TRBV28 with TRBJ2-1; TRBD2 matches 14 bases. The CDR3 extends over 16 amino acids. V lost 5 bases and J lost 7; bases outside the gene matches: 7. Germline V gene sequence: CDR1 MDHEN, CDR2 SYDVKM. The CDR3: CASSGGTSGSINEQFF. In DNA form, the CDR3 reads TGTGCCAGCAGTGGTGGGACTAGCGGGAGTATAAATGAGCAGTTCTTC.

The chain is built from TRBV7-6 and TRBJ2-7; D gene ambiguous. The CDR3 totals 13 residues. Per the germline V gene, CDR1 is SGHVS and CDR2 is FNYEAQ. The ends were cut back, 0 bases at V and 3 bases at J, with 6 bases in the middle. CDR3 residues: CASSLATGYEQYF. CDR3 DNA sequence: TGTGCCAGCAGCTTAGCTACTGGCTACGAGCAGTACTTC.

The gene calls are TRBV7-5 and TRBJ2-4; TRBD1, the D gene given by the table, was not confirmed from the DNA. TRBV7-5 counts as a pseudogene. The CDR3 covers 14 residues. CDR3 bases: TGTGCCAGCAGCGGGGGCCCGGCCAAAAACATTCAGTACTTC. It codes for CASSGGPAKNIQYF.

Concerning this clone itself: This sample also contains other DNA sequences that code for the same CDR3. V and J are TRBV5-1 and TRBJ2-1; the D is unclear. The germline gives CDR1 SGHRS, CDR2 YFSETQ. The CDR3 length is 13 residues. Deletions cut 0 bases from V and 2 bases from J, with 3 bases between. CDR3 in DNA: TGCGCCAGCAGCTTGGAGACCTACAATGAGCAGTTCTTC. Protein sequence: CASSLETYNEQFF.

The chain links TRBV25-1 to TRBJ2-5, with D perhaps given as TRBD1 or TRBD2 (5 bases each). Trimming pared 4 bases from V and 2 bases from J, leaving 20 bases between. In germline, CDR1 is MGHDK, CDR2 SYGVNS. CDR3 length equals 17 residues. CDR3 amino acids: CASSGDLVGHPQETQYF. DNA of the CDR3: TGTGCCAGCAGTGGGGACCTGGTGGGCCACCCTCAAGAGACCCAGTACTTC.

In its sample, this clone was seen a few times. The V gene is TRBV6-5, the J gene TRBJ2-5, with TRBD2 matching over 10 bases. V was pared by 0 bases and J by 5 bases, with 6 bases of the junction left unmatched. Looked up from germline, CDR1 is MNHEY and CDR2 is SVGAGI. The CDR3 runs 16 residues. The CDR3, as DNA: TGTGCCAGCAGTTACTCGCCAGCGGGAGGGGAGGAGACCCAGTACTTC. The encoded protein is CASSYSPAGGEETQYF.

This sequence joins TRBV6-5 and TRBJ2-2; possibly TRBD2 for D (6 bases). This CDR3 spans 14 amino acids. Trimming left V 6 bases short and J 3 bases short, with 11 bases between. CDR1 and CDR2 (germline): MNHEY, SVGAGI. The CDR3 reads CASRGGGDTGELFF. The DNA of the CDR3 is TGTGCCAGCAGGGGAGGAGGGGACACCGGGGAGCTGTTTTTT.

The chain joins TRBV27 to TRBJ2-7, with TRBD1 identical over 8 bases. The CDR3 runs 15 residues. Germline trimming cut 1 base from V and 3 bases from J; bases unmatched to any gene: 5. Germline CDR1 is MNHEY and CDR2 is SMNVEV (reference sequence). CDR3 nucleotide sequence: TGTGCCAGCAGTTTATTAGGGACAGGTATCTACGAGCAGTACTTC. Its translation is CASSLLGTGIYEQYF.

The rearrangement uses TRBV4-2 and TRBJ1-4; tentative D call: TRBD1 (5 bases). Germline V gene lookup returns CDR1 LGHNA and CDR2 YNFKEQ. V gave up 1 base and J gave up 7 bases, with 13 bases separating them. The CDR3 has 15 residues. This chain's CDR3 is CASSQATAGGEKLFF. For the CDR3, the DNA is TGTGCCAGCAGCCAAGCGACGGCCGGGGGTGAAAAACTGTTTTTT.

The V and J genes are TRBV19 and TRBJ2-7, with 8 positions matching TRBD1. The CDR3 is made up of 16 amino acids. The germline V gene has CDR1 LNHDA and CDR2 SQIVND (reference sequence). J lost 0 bases, V lost 7 bases, and 11 bases had no gene match. CDR3 amino acids: CASTSRAGGDSYEQYF. CDR3 nucleotide sequence: TGTGCCAGTACTTCTCGAGCAGGGGGCGACTCCTACGAGCAGTACTTC.

V and J are TRBV12-2 and TRBJ2-3. TRBV12-2 is noted as a pseudogene. CDR3 length: 15 residues. CDR3 nucleotides: TGTGCAAGTCGCCGGACCAAGCTGGGCACAGATACGCAGTATTTT. Encoded protein: CASRRTKLGTDTQYF.

A single count supports this clone. V usage is TRBV6-5 and J usage is TRBJ2-7; tentatively, D is TRBD2 (6 bases). The germline V gene encodes CDR1 MNHEY and CDR2 SVGAGI. V dropped 6 bases and J dropped 3 bases, with 18 bases sitting between them. The CDR3 consists of 15 residues. The CDR3 loop is CASRTSGELGYEQYF. The CDR3 DNA is TGTGCCAGCAGGACTTCGGGAGAGCTGGGCTACGAGCAGTACTTC.

This clone was recorded once. V is TRBV30 and J is TRBJ2-1, with unresolved D. The germline V gene has CDR1 GTSNPN and CDR2 SVGIG (reference sequence). The CDR3 runs 14 residues. Trimming shortened V by 7 bases and J by 0 bases, and 13 bases separated the two germline ends. The CDR3, as DNA: TGTGCCTCTCTTCCCGAAAGCTCCTACAATGAGCAGTTCTTC. The encoded protein is CASLPESSYNEQFF.

The V and J genes are TRBV11-2 and TRBJ2-3; D might be TRBD2 (6 bases). In germline, CDR1 is SGHAT, CDR2 FQNNGV. With 5 bases removed from V and 3 bases from J, the gap between germline ends came to 15 bases. The CDR3 sequence is 15 residues long. As DNA, the CDR3 is TGTGCCAGCAGCACGGGACTGCTGGTGACAGATACGCAGTATTTT. Translating gives CASSTGLLVTDTQYF.

The chain joins TRBV10-3 to TRBJ2-3; perhaps TRBD2 as D (6 bases). The CDR3 is 15 amino acids. V gave up 10 bases and J gave up 0 bases, with 17 bases separating them. Germline V gives CDR1 ENHRY, CDR2 SYGVKD. The CDR3 DNA is TGTGCCACCGGAGAGAGTAGCGGTAGCACAGATACGCAGTATTTT. Translation gives CATGESSGSTDTQYF.

The rearrangement joins TRBV6-5 to TRBJ2-2; D is ambiguous. V was clipped by 5 bases and J by 5 bases, with 12 bases between them. Germline V gene data show CDR1 as MNHEY and CDR2 as SVGAGI. This CDR3 contains 14 residues. In nucleotides, the CDR3 is TGTGCCAGCAGTGCCATGAGAGGAACCGGGGAGCTGTTTTTT. Its translation: CASSAMRGTGELFF.

The chain combines TRBV2 with TRBJ2-5; D gene ambiguous. Germline V gene sequence: CDR1 SNHLY, CDR2 FYNNEI. The CDR3 covers 11 residues. V was cut by 9 bases and J by 5 bases, with 10 bases left in between. As DNA, the CDR3 is TGTGCCAGTAAGATAGTGGAGACCCAGTACTTC. This gives the protein CASKIVETQYF.

This clone came up many times. The chain links TRBV6-1 to TRBJ2-5, with 7 bases matching TRBD2. The CDR3 has 15 amino acids. V trimming: 6 bases; J trimming: 2 bases; junction bases outside the gene matches: 9. Germline lookup yields CDR1 MNHNS and CDR2 SASEGT. The chain's CDR3 is CASRRSSGNQETQYF. CDR3 DNA sequence: TGTGCCAGCAGGCGATCTAGCGGAAATCAAGAGACCCAGTACTTC.

In this sample, this clone turned up many times. The chain combines TRBV5-1 with TRBJ2-1, with D possibly being TRBD1 (6 bases). CDR1 is SGHRS, CDR2 YFSETQ, per germline. Trimming shortened V by 3 bases and J by 6 bases, and 25 bases separated the two germline ends. The CDR3 is 18 amino acids. The CDR3 protein is CASSSRGQGGLSRNEQFF. CDR3 in DNA: TGCGCCAGCAGCTCCCGGGGACAAGGGGGTTTGTCCCGCAATGAGCAGTTCTTC.

The chain uses TRBV18 and TRBJ2-1, with 7 bases that match TRBD2. This CDR3 has 18 amino acids. Trimming took 6 bases from V and 1 from J; bases not matched to a gene: 15. Germline V gene sequence: CDR1 KGHSH, CDR2 LQKENI. The CDR3 region is CASSRKSAGEMSYNEQFF. CDR3 DNA: TGTGCCAGCTCCCGAAAATCGGCGGGGGAGATGTCCTACAATGAGCAGTTCTTC.

V gene TRBV18 combines with J gene TRBJ2-3; D is unclear. CDR3 size: 14 residues. CDR1 KGHSH and CDR2 LQKENI come from the germline V gene. V lost 1 base, J lost 4 bases, and 9 bases lay in between. CDR3 sequence: CASSPLREADTQYF. The CDR3 DNA reads TGTGCCAGCTCACCACTTCGAGAGGCAGATACGCAGTATTTT.

The CDR3 coding sequence is TGTGCCAGCAGCCTAAGTACTAGCGGATCCAATGAGCAGTTCTTC. Residues: CASSLSTSGSNEQFF. J is TRBJ2-1 and V is TRBV11-3; TRBD2 agrees at 8 bases. Trimming removed 5 bases from V and 6 bases from J; junction bases left unmatched: 9. The CDR3 has 15 residues. Germline V gives CDR1 SGHNT, CDR2 YENEEA.

CDR3 sequence reads: CASSPRQWVQETQYF. CDR3 nucleotides: TGTGCCAGCAGCCCCCGGCAGTGGGTTCAAGAGACCCAGTACTTC. The chain employs TRBV25-1 and TRBJ2-5; D call uncertain. Germline assignment: CDR1 MGHDK and CDR2 SYGVNS. This CDR3 is 15 amino acids long. The ends were cut back, 6 bases at V and 2 bases at J, with 16 bases in the middle.